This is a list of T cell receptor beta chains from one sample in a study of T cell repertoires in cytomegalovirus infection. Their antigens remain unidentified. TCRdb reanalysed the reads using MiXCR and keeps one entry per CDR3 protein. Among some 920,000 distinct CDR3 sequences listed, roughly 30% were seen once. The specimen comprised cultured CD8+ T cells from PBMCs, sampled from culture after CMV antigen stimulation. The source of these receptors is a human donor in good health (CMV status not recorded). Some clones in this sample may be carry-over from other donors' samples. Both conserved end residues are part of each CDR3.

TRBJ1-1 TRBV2 CASSVLGAGDTEAFF
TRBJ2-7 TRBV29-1 CSVKGVAEQYF
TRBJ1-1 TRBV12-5 CASGLDRGMEAFF
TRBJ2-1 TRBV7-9 CASSSPHSAFGHNEQFF
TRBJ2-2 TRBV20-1 CSAEERGDNTGELFF
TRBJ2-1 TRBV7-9 CASSLAGTSGNEQFF
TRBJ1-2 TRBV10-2 CATRQGARGYTF
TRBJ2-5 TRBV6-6 CASSKDRGFPFRPETQYF
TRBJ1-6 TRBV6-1 CASGSSDFNSPLHF
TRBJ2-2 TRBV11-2 CASSPRGTGGDNTGELFF
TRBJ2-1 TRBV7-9 CASSKGSGGFEEQFF
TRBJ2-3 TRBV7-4 CASSLGGSAGDTDTQYF
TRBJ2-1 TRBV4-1 CASSHRVTSYNEQLF
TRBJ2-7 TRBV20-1 CSARKLAGDPYEQYF
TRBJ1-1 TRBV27 CASSLTTQGGEAFF
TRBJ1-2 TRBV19 CASIEHDLCYGYTF
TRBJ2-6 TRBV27 CASSFDPPGVYGANVLTF
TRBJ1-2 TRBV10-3 CAINERDRADYNYGYTF
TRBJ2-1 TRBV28 CASERQGTYNEQFF
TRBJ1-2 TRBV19 CASSPGPSGLGGYTF
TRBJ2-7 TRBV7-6 CASSLGGGTFNEQYF
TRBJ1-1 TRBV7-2 CASSLGLDQNTEAFF
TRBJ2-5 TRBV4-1 CASSQPGETQYF
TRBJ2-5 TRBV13 CASSLGSRARETQYF
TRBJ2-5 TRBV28 CASSLNTGFSGETQYF
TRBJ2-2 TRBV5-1 CASSPWGRENTGELFF
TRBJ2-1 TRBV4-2 CASSQEGKKPYNEQFF
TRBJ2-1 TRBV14 CASGQGAYEQFF
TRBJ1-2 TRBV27 CASSPAGQARGGYTF
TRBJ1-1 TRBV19 CASSRFAGLSRDEAFF
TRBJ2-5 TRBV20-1 CSARAASGGYRGETQYF
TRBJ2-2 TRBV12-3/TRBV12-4 CASSFVAPYEYTGELFF
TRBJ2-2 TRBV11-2 CASSTGTWLFF
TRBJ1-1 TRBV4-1 CASSQESVGNTEAFF
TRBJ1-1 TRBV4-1 CASSQTWGSTEAFF
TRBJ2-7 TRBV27 CASLRGVEQYF
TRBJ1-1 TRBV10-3 CAIRPRTGPEVEAFF
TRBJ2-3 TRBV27 CASSSHRDADTQYF
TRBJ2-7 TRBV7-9 CASSPGQGATPYEQYF
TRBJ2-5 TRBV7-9 CASSSKGEGPVQETQYF
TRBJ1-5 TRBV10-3 CAISATGPLENQPQHF
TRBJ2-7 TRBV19 CASSNLAGGTYEQYF
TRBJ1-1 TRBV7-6 CASSPGFSREGDTEAFF
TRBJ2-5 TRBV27 CASRGQGKETQYF
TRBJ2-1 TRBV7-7 CASSSGSGAYNEQFF
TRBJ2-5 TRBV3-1 CASSQKAGGQETQYF
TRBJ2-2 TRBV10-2 CASSELAGGTGELFF
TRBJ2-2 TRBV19 CASIIGTHTGELFF
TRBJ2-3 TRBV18 CASSSTQGTDTQYF
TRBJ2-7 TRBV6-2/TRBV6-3 CASSKAGGWGEQYF
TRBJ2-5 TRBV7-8 CASTDREETQYF
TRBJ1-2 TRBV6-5 CASSYSRLPRYGYTF
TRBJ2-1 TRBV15 CATSRALQMSGEYNEQFF